What follows describes a single T cell receptor (beta chain). Its antigen specificity is not known. Per-base quality was not reported, and no clone a single base away is much larger than it. Clipping removes 3 bases from V and 5 bases from J, with 6 as the unmatched junction base count. Per the germline V gene, SQVTM is the CDR1 and ANQGSEA is the CDR2. The CDR3 covers 14 residues, taking in both the cysteine and the phenylalanine. The CDR3 DNA has 42 bases and is translated from base 1. This entry comes from a study of beta chain features in type 1 diabetes listed by TCRdb under 2018. Some background on the complete study: Mean age, gender distribution, total cell number and subset yield were not different between patients and healthy donors. A total of 85 million to 110 million sorted cells were examined across all samples, and RNA yield correlated strongly with the number of cells per subset. The study compared the TCRB repertoires of sorted circulating CD4+ T cell subsets in recently diagnosed type 1 diabetes patients with those in matched healthy donors. Whereas all 30 or so donors provided naive and central memory subsets, regulatory and stem cell-like memory subsets were isolated from just 8 patients and about 8 healthy donors.

Overall study results and their limits: HLA sub-analyses involved small numbers of individuals, so any influence of HLA type on TCRB rearrangement remained unresolved. Sequencing cDNA rather than genomic DNA could over-represent highly expressing activated cells, although activation and CD3 levels did not differ between groups. At VDJ recombination sites, type 1 diabetes patients had fewer insertions and more deleted nucleotides, which implies abnormalities in thymic rearrangement. Shorter templates might be favored by PCR, yet because patient and control samples were amplified and corrected together, any such skew would affect both groups equally. Naive, central memory and regulatory TCRB repertoires appeared to be more alike among patients than among healthy donors. Type 1 diabetes patients showed a moderate but significant shortening of TCRB CDR3 length in all four CD4+ subsets.

The entire isolated RNA was reverse transcribed using the High Capacity cDNA Reverse Transcription Kit, and thus expressed TCRB transcripts were sequenced. Deep immunoSEQ sequencing was performed on naive, central memory and regulatory T cell samples, with an average of approximately 3.9 million total reads per sample. After sorted cells were lysed in RLT buffer, RNA was extracted with DNase-treated RNeasy Micro or Mini kits, with the choice depending on cell number. To prevent cross-contamination, every cell subset was processed on its own, while patient and healthy donor samples were processed together. TCRB sequences were amplified from cDNA with the immunoSEQ multiplex PCR, producing 87-bp fragments spanning the CDR3 region. Sequencing of the amplicons was done on the Illumina HiSeq platform. From the authors' description of their analysis: PCR bias was corrected computationally using synthetic template baselines, and reads within Hamming distance 2 were collapsed, with unmergeable singletons discarded. Reads were aligned against IMGT to assign V, D and J genes, CDR3 length and insertions or deletions at six rearrangement sites. Within each subset, clonotype counts were normalized to sorted cell number, and only after that were true diversity and Gini coefficients computed with the tcR R package. The overlap coefficient, calculated on TCRB nucleotide sequences, was used to quantify repertoire sharing. As a proxy for the pre-selection repertoire, out-of-frame TCRB sequences from naive cells were analyzed. Not all clones reach the TCRdb copy of this immuneACCESS table, which keeps in-frame sequences only. Checked studies attribute under half of the gap to unresolved V genes and leave the rest unexplained. Clonal size and the V and J genes are those of that table, whereas D and trimming came from the DNA. This sample holds 250,000 or so clones; about 14% were observed only once. Clones ranked in the top ten supply about 0.018% of the sample.

A single peripheral blood draw of about 120 mL on average was collected from each donor into heparinised tubes. A BD FACSAria II and a panel including CD45RO, CCR7, CD25, CD127, CD95 and CD27 were used to sort naive, central memory, regulatory and stem cell-like memory CD4+ T cells. Purity was above 95% for every sorted population. PBMCs were isolated immediately by Lymphoprep density gradient centrifugation and stained directly without culture. Samples were stained and sorted in pairs, with one healthy donor and one patient per experiment, so that batch effects were minimized. The chain is encoded by TRBV29-1 joined to TRBJ2-2; TRBD2 fits 7 bases in the junction. Sequenced input: naive CD4+ T cells from blood. The cell subset or site label, as the study defines it: true naive CD4+ T cells. This sequence was found in a man aged 30 to 45 with type 1 diabetes. The base sequence is TGCAGCGTTGACGAGCGGGGAGGGACCGGGGAGCTGTTTTTT. This gives the protein CSVDERGGTGELFF.